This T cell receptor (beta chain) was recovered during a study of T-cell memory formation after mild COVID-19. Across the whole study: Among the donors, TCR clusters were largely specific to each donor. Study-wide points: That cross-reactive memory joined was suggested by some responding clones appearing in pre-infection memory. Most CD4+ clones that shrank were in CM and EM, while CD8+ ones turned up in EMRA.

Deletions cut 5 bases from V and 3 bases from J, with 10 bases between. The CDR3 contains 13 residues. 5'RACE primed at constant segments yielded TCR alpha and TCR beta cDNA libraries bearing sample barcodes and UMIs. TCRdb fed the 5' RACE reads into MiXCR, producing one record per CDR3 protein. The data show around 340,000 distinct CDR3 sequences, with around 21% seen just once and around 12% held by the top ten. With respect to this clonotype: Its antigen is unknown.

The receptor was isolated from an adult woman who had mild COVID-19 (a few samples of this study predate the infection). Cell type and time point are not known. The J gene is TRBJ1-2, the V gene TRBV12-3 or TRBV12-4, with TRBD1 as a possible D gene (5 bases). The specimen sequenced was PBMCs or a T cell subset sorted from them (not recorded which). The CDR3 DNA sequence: TGTGCCAGCAGTCGGGGGTCCCACTATGGCTACACCTTC. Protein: CASSRGSHYGYTF.